Presented here are 30 T cell receptor beta chains from one specimen sequenced in a study of blood T cell repertoires in COVID-19. Libraries were prepared by immunoSEQ multiplex PCR; TCRdb keeps only in-frame clonotypes and omits some of them. The table records about 200,000 clones, around 87% of them present only once. The sample comprised PBMCs or T cells enriched from blood (not recorded which). These receptors originate from a middle-aged woman in a cohort exposed to, infected with or recovered from COVID-19 (not recorded which).

This clone is a singleton in its sample. The chain couples TRBV24-1 to TRBJ2-3; 8 bases align to TRBD2. This CDR3 contains 14 residues. The germline CDR1 and CDR2 sequences are KGHDR and SFDVKD. Losses at the gene ends were 9 bases for V and 7 bases for J; bases not matched to a gene: 11. This chain's CDR3 is CATDSGGGGNTQYF. The CDR3 DNA reads TGTGCCACCGATTCGGGAGGGGGAGGTAATACGCAGTATTTT.

The chain has TRBV4-2 and TRBJ2-1, with D uncertain. The CDR3 is 20 amino acids. Deletions cut 4 bases from V and 7 bases from J, with 32 bases between. Per germline, CDR1 LGHNA and CDR2 YNFKEQ. CDR3 loop: CASSLSIRHVYLSTENEQFF. The CDR3 DNA reads TGTGCCAGCAGCCTCTCAATAAGGCACGTCTATCTATCAACGGAGAATGAGCAGTTCTTC.

This rearrangement joins TRBV18 to TRBJ1-4; D remains ambiguous. There are 15 residues in the CDR3. Trimming shortened V by 6 bases and J by 4 bases, and 15 bases separated the two germline ends. CDR1 and CDR2 from the germline V gene are KGHSH and LQKENI. CDR3 residues: CASSSWADHNEKLFF. CDR3 bases: TGTGCCAGCTCCTCGTGGGCAGACCATAATGAAAAACTGTTTTTT.

This clone was recorded once. The V call is TRBV2, the J call TRBJ1-5; D might be TRBD1 (6 bases). The V end lost 6 bases, the J end lost 4 bases, and 10 bases lay between the germline ends. The CDR3 consists of 13 residues. The germline V gene encodes CDR1 SNHLY and CDR2 FYNNEI. The CDR3 region is CASSRTGNQPQHF. DNA of the CDR3: TGTGCCAGCAGCCGCACAGGGAATCAGCCCCAGCATTTT.

The chain recombines TRBV21-1 with TRBJ1-1; the DNA was not compared with TRBD1, the D call given in the table. TRBV21-1 is annotated as a pseudogene. The CDR3 is 15 amino acids. The CDR3 nucleotides are TGTGCCAGCAGCAAATTAAAGGGGCCAGAAACTGAAGCTTTCTTT. It yields the protein CASSKLKGPETEAFF.

The rearrangement links TRBV14 to TRBJ1-2; 11 bases are shared with TRBD1. J lost 11 bases, V lost 4 bases, and 6 bases had no gene match. The CDR3 spans 13 residues. Germline CDR1 reads SGHDN; CDR2 reads FVKESK. CDR3 nucleotide sequence: TGTGCCAGCAGCCCCGGGACAGGGGGAGTGTACACCTTC. Protein: CASSPGTGGVYTF.

Worth noting for this clone: A read error may produce the germline difference seen at one junction end. The chain is built from TRBV5-1 and TRBJ2-7, with D perhaps matching TRBD1 (5 bases). The germline gives CDR1 SGHRS, CDR2 YFSETQ. The CDR3 length is 13 residues. The CDR3 spells CASSPGGAQFGQF. The CDR3 DNA reads as TGCGCCAGCAGCCCGGGTGGGGCACAGTTCGGGCAGTTC.

The chain employs TRBV27 and TRBJ2-7; weak D call: TRBD2 (7 bases). The CDR3 totals 13 residues. The germline V gene has CDR1 MNHEY and CDR2 SMNVEV (reference sequence). Trimming cost V 8 bases and J 4 bases, with 15 bases left between them. The DNA of the CDR3 is TGTGCCAGCGGAATGGGGGGGGCTTACGAGCAGTACTTC. Its protein product is CASGMGGAYEQYF.

The chain uses TRBV5-6 and TRBJ2-7; TRBD1 might be the D (6 bases). V was pared by 0 bases and J by 8 bases, with 15 bases between. Germline CDR1 reads SGHDT; CDR2 reads YYEEEE. The CDR3 extends over 14 amino acids. CDR3 sequence: CASSLDNRERKQYF. The CDR3 DNA follows: TGTGCCAGCAGCTTGGACAACAGGGAACGTAAGCAGTACTTC.

This chain uses TRBV13 with TRBJ1-1; D not resolved. Trimming cost V 4 bases and J 11 bases, with 17 bases left between them. There are 13 residues in the CDR3. Germline V lookup: CDR1 PRHDT, CDR2 FYEKMQ (reference sequence). As DNA, the CDR3 is TGTGCCAGCAGCTCCTCCTCAAATATCGGGGCTTTCTTT. This translates into CASSSSSNIGAFF. Combining the CDR3 with reference TRBV13 and TRBJ1-1 gives the whole variable domain AAGVIQSPRHLIKEKRETATLKCYPIPRHDTVYWYQQGPGQDPQFLISFYEKMQSDKGSIPDRFSAQQFSDYHSELNMSSLELGDSALYFCASSSSSNIGAFFGQGTRLTVV.

CDR3 region: CASSEPAPTSGGVKDTQYF. The CDR3 DNA reads as TGCGCCAGCAGTGAGCCCGCGCCCACTAGCGGGGGAGTCAAGGATACGCAGTATTTT. The chain employs TRBV10-2 and TRBJ2-3, with 11 nucleotides matching TRBD2. CDR3 length: 19 amino acids. The V segment lost 2 bases and the J segment 6 bases; nucleotides outside the gene matches: 16. The V gene's germline CDR1 is WSHSY and CDR2 SAAADI.

This chain uses TRBV7-2 with TRBJ2-3, with 8 positions matching TRBD1. This CDR3 spans 14 amino acids. Trimming removed 5 bases from V and 6 bases from J; junction bases left unmatched: 7. Germline V CDR1 and CDR2: SGHTA, FQGNSA. Written as DNA, the CDR3 is TGTGCCAGCAGCGCTAACCGACAGGGGGATACGCAGTATTTT. Translating gives CASSANRQGDTQYF. Using reference TRBV7-2 and TRBJ2-3 for the parts outside the CDR3, the full variable domain is GAGVSQSPSNKVTEKGKDVELRCDPISGHTALYWYRQSLGQGLEFLIYFQGNSAPDKSGLPSDRFSAERTGGSVSTLTIQRTQQEDSAVYLCASSANRQGDTQYFGPGTRLTVL.

V gene TRBV6-5 combines with J gene TRBJ2-3, with 9 positions matching TRBD1. The CDR3 covers 14 residues. V was pared by 2 bases and J by 5 bases, with 2 bases of the junction left unmatched. The V gene's germline CDR1 is MNHEY and CDR2 SVGAGI. The DNA for the CDR3 is TGTGCCAGCAGTTACCGACAGGGGGGAGATACGCAGTATTTT. This gives the protein CASSYRQGGDTQYF.

The J gene is TRBJ2-5, the V gene TRBV5-4; TRBD2 agrees at 7 bases. V shed 8 bases, J shed 3 bases, and the junction held 10 bases outside the gene matches. The germline V gene encodes CDR1 SGHNT and CDR2 YYREEE (reference sequence). CDR3 length: 14 residues. For the CDR3, the DNA is TGTGCCAGTGGGTCTATGGCGGGAGAAGAGACCCAGTACTTC. Translation: CASGSMAGEETQYF.

The chain has TRBV25-1 and TRBJ2-5, with TRBD1 matching over 8 bases. Looked up from germline, CDR1 is MGHDK and CDR2 is SYGVNS. J lost 4 bases, V lost 3 bases, and 10 bases had no gene match. The CDR3 sequence is 16 residues long. CDR3 sequence (DNA): TGTGCCAGCAGTGACCCCCGGACAGGGATGGGAGAGACCCAGTACTTC. Translation gives CASSDPRTGMGETQYF.

This chain joins TRBV11-2 and TRBJ2-7; D may be TRBD2 (5 bases). This CDR3 has 15 residues. Trimming removed 5 bases from V and 2 bases from J, with 16 bases in between. In germline, CDR1 is SGHAT, CDR2 FQNNGV. CDR3 in DNA: TGTGCCAGCAGCCGGCGGGCAGGAACAGCCTACGAGCAGTACTTC. It translates to CASSRRAGTAYEQYF. Full variable domain (outside the CDR3, taken from reference TRBV11-2 and TRBJ2-7): EAGVAQSPRYKIIEKRQSVAFWCNPISGHATLYWYQQILGQGPKLLIQFQNNGVVDDSQLPKDRFSAERLKGVDSTLKIQPAKLEDSAVYLCASSRRAGTAYEQYFGPGTRLTVT.

The CDR3 DNA is TGTGCCAGCAGCCCTAGTAGCGGGGGGCCCTACAATGAGCAGTTCTTC. Residues: CASSPSSGGPYNEQFF. The chain uses TRBV11-3 and TRBJ2-1; 10 positions match TRBD2. The trim removed 5 bases at V and 2 bases at J, leaving 6 bases unmatched. Germline CDR1 SGHNT, CDR2 YENEEA. CDR3 size: 16 residues. The entire variable domain, with the rest obtained from reference TRBV11-3 and TRBJ2-1, is as follows: EAGVVQSPRYKIIEKKQPVAFWCNPISGHNTLYWYLQNLGQGPELLIRYENEEAVDDSQLPKDRFSAERLKGVDSTLKIQPAELGDSAVYLCASSPSSGGPYNEQFFGPGTRLTVL.

J is TRBJ1-5 and V is TRBV4-3; possibly TRBD1 for D (6 bases). V lost 4 bases to trimming and J lost 2 bases, with 9 bases between them. The CDR3 contains 14 residues. The V gene's germline CDR1 is LGHNA and CDR2 YSLEER. CDR3 in amino acids: CASSPWTGNQPQHF. CDR3 in DNA: TGCGCCAGCAGCCCCTGGACAGGCAATCAGCCCCAGCATTTT.

V and J are TRBV6-5 and TRBJ2-3; a possible D gene is TRBD2 (7 bases). The germline gives CDR1 MNHEY, CDR2 SVGAGI. Trimming took off 8 bases at V and 4 bases at J, with 16 bases between the two ends. The CDR3 is 14 amino acids. CDR3 sequence (DNA): TGTGCCAGCGCGAGGGGGGAGGGGGCAGATACGCAGTATTTT. It translates to CASARGEGADTQYF.

The chain combines TRBV19 with TRBJ1-1; D not resolved. Per germline, CDR1 LNHDA and CDR2 SQIVND (reference sequence). The CDR3 extends over 13 amino acids. V was trimmed by 6 bases and J by 1 base, leaving 9 bases between them. CDR3 sequence reads: CASSSVKNTEAFF. The CDR3, as DNA: TGTGCCAGTAGCTCGGTTAAGAACACTGAAGCTTTCTTT.

The V call is TRBV5-5, the J call TRBJ2-2; TRBD1 is a possible D gene (7 bases). The ends were cut back, 4 bases at V and 7 bases at J, with 20 bases in the middle. The CDR3 has 16 amino acids. CDR1 and CDR2 from the germline V gene are SGHKS and YYEKEE (reference sequence). The CDR3 loop reads CASSQGRTGVGGELFF. CDR3 bases: TGTGCCAGCAGCCAAGGGAGGACAGGAGTGGGCGGGGAGCTGTTTTTT.

In DNA form, the CDR3 reads TGTGCCAGCAGCTTAGGATGGGACAGCCATCAGCCCCAGCATTTT. Its protein is CASSLGWDSHQPQHF. J is TRBJ1-5 and V is TRBV7-9; TRBD1 matches at 7 bases. This CDR3 contains 15 residues. J gave up 5 bases and V 1 base, and 5 bases lay outside the gene matches. CDR1 SEHNR and CDR2 FQNEAQ come from the germline V gene (reference sequence).

V usage is TRBV6-1 and J usage is TRBJ2-2; maybe TRBD2 (6 bases). Germline lookup yields CDR1 MNHNS and CDR2 SASEGT. With 4 bases removed from V and 4 bases from J, the gap between germline ends came to 16 bases. The CDR3 consists of 16 residues. In DNA, the CDR3 is TGTGCCAGCAGTGGACCGGTATGGCGGGGCACCGGGGAGCTGTTTTTT. Its translation: CASSGPVWRGTGELFF.

The chain employs TRBV6-1 and TRBJ1-1, with D uncertain. CDR1 MNHNS and CDR2 SASEGT come from the germline V gene. The ends were cut back, 3 bases at V and 4 bases at J, with 12 bases in the middle. CDR3 length: 14 amino acids. The CDR3 region is CASSDPVESTEAFF. CDR3 coding DNA: TGTGCCAGCAGTGACCCCGTAGAGAGCACTGAAGCTTTCTTT.

The rearrangement uses TRBV11-2 and TRBJ1-1; 8 bases fit TRBD1. J was trimmed by 0 bases and V by 0 bases; bases with no gene match: 9. The CDR3 sequence is 18 residues long. Per germline, CDR1 SGHAT and CDR2 FQNNGV. CDR3 sequence (DNA): TGTGCCAGCAGCTTAGATCGCCAGGGGGCAGGTCTGAACACTGAAGCTTTCTTT. Its protein is CASSLDRQGAGLNTEAFF.

The chain joins TRBV6-5 to TRBJ1-4, with 11 positions matching TRBD1. The ends lost 2 bases at V and 7 bases at J; junction bases unmatched: 6. Germline V gene sequence: CDR1 MNHEY, CDR2 SVGAGI. The CDR3 sequence is 16 residues long. The CDR3 bases are TGTGCCAGCAGTTACATAAGGACAGGGGGCGGTGAAAAACTGTTTTTT. It yields the protein CASSYIRTGGGEKLFF.

The chain couples TRBV23-1 to TRBJ2-5; 7 bases line up with TRBD2. TRBV23-1 is treated as an ORF (open reading frame) with a function not yet certain. This CDR3 has 12 residues. J gave up 2 bases and V 6 bases, and 0 bases lay outside the gene matches. CDR3 nucleotide sequence: TGCGCCAGCAGGGGAGGGCAAGAGACCCAGTACTTC. Translation gives CASRGGQETQYF.

The V and J genes are TRBV5-1 and TRBJ2-1; perhaps TRBD2 as D (7 bases). This CDR3 is 16 amino acids long. Trimming stripped 4 bases from V and 3 bases from J, with 17 bases between. Germline loops: CDR1 SGHRS, CDR2 YFSETQ. The DNA for the CDR3 is TGCGCCAGCAGCCCGGAGGGGGGGGCAAGCTACAATGAGCAGTTCTTC. Amino acids: CASSPEGGASYNEQFF.

The chain combines TRBV19 with TRBJ1-1, with 9 bases identical to TRBD1. The CDR3 loop spans 14 amino acids. Germline V gives CDR1 LNHDA, CDR2 SQIVND (reference sequence). Losses at the gene ends were 6 bases for V and 4 bases for J; bases not matched to a gene: 6. This chain's CDR3 is CASRSDRGLTEAFF. CDR3 bases: TGTGCCAGTAGATCGGACAGGGGTCTCACTGAAGCTTTCTTT.

The chain joins TRBV7-2 to TRBJ2-7, with TRBD2 identical over 7 bases. Germline V gene data show CDR1 as SGHTA and CDR2 as FQGNSA. Losses at the gene ends were 7 bases for V and 3 bases for J; bases not matched to a gene: 12. The CDR3 sequence is 15 residues long. CDR3 in DNA: TGTGCCAGCATCAGCTCTCGGAGCGGGGACTACGAGCAGTACTTC. Its translation: CASISSRSGDYEQYF.